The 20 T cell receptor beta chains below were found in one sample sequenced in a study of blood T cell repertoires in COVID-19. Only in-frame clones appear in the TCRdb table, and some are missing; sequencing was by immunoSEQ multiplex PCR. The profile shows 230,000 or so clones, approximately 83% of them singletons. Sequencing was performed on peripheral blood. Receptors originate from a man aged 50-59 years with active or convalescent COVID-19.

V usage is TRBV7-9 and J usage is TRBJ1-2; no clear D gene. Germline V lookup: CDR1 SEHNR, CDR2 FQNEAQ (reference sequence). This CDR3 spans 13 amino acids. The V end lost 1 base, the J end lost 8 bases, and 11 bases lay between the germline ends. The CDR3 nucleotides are TGTGCCAGCAGCTTAGGCTTGTCCCGGGGCTACACCTTC. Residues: CASSLGLSRGYTF.

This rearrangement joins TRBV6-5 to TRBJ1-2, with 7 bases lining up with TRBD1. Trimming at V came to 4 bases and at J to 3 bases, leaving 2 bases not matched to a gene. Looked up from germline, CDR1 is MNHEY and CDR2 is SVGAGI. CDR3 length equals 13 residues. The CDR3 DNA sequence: TGTGCCAGCAGTTCCGGGACAGACTATGGCTACACCTTC. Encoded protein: CASSSGTDYGYTF.

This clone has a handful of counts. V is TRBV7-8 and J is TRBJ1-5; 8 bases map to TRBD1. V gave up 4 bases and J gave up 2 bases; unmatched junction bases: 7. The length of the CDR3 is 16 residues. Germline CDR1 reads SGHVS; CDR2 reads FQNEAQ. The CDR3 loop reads CASSSGQGRRNQPQHF. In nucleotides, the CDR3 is TGTGCCAGCAGCTCAGGACAGGGCAGGCGCAATCAGCCCCAGCATTTT.

Here the CDR3 DNA reads TGTGCCAGCATCAAGGGTAACAGGGGAAGCACTGAAGCTTTCTTT. Translation: CASIKGNRGSTEAFF. This chain joins TRBV2 and TRBJ1-1; 7 bases fit TRBD1. Germline-derived CDR1 and CDR2 are SNHLY and FYNNEI. The CDR3 has 15 amino acids. With V trimmed by 7 bases and J by 4 bases, 12 bases remained unmatched.

The CDR3 region is CASSQPPTGSGNTIYF. For the CDR3, the DNA is TGTGCCAGCAGCCAACCCCCGACAGGGTCTGGAAACACCATATATTTT. The chain has TRBV3-1 (or the pseudogene TRBV3-2) and TRBJ1-3; TRBD1 agrees at 7 bases. CDR1 and CDR2 from the germline V gene are LGHDT and YNNKEL (reference sequence). This CDR3 is 16 amino acids long. V was clipped by 2 bases and J by 1 base; unmatched bases: 5.

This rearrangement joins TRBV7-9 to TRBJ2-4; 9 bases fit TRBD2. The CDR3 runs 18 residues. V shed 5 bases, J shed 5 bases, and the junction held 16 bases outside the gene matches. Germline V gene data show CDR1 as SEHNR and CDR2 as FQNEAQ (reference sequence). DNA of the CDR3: TGTGCCAGCAGCGCTGGGGGAGCGGGGGGCGAAGTCGAAAACATTCAGTACTTC. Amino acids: CASSAGGAGGEVENIQYF.

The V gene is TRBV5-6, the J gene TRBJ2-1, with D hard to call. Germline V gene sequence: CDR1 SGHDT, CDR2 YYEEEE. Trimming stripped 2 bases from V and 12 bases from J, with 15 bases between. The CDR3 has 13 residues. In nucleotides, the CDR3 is TGTGCCAGCAGCTTACGCCCCCGAACAGCGCAGTTCTTC. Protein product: CASSLRPRTAQFF.

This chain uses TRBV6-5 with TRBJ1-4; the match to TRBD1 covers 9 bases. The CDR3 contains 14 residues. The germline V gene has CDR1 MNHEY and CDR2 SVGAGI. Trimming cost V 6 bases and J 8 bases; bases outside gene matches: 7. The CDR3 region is CASRSQGAREKLFF. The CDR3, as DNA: TGTGCCAGCAGATCACAGGGGGCGCGGGAAAAACTGTTTTTT.

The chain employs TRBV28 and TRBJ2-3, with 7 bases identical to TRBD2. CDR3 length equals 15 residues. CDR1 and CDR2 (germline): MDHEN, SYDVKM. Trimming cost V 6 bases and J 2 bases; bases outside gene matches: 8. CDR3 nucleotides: TGTGCCAGCAGCCCGAGAGGGACTATCACAGATACGCAGTATTTT. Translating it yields CASSPRGTITDTQYF.

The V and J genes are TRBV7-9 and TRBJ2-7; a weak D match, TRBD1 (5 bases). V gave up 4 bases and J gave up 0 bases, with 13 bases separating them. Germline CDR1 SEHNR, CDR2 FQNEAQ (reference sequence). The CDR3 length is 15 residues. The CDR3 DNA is TGTGCCAGCAGCTACGGACACCCGAGCTCCTACGAGCAGTACTTC. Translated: CASSYGHPSSYEQYF.

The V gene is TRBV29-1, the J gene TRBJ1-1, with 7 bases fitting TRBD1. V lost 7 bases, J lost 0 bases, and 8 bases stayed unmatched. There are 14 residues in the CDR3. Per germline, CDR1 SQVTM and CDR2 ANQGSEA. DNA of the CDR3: TGCAGCGGCGGACCAGGGGGAGTGAACACTGAAGCTTTCTTT. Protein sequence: CSGGPGGVNTEAFF.

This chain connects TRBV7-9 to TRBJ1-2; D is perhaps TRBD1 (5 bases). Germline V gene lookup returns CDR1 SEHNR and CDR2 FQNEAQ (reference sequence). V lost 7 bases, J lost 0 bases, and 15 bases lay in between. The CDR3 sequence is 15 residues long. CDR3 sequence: CASTGGSTSNYGYTF. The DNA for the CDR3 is TGTGCCAGCACCGGGGGGAGCACTTCTAACTATGGCTACACCTTC.

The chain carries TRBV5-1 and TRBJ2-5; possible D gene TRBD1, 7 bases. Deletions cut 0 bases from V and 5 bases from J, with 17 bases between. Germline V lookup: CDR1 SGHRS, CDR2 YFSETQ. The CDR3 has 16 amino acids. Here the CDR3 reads CASSLAGGQGGETQYF. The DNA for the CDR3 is TGCGCCAGCAGCTTGGCCGGTGGGCAGGGGGGTGAGACCCAGTACTTC. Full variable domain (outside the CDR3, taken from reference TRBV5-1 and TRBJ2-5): KAGVTQTPRYLIKTRGQQVTLSCSPISGHRSVSWYQQTPGQGLQFLFEYFSETQRNKGNFPGRFSGRQFSNSRSEMNVSTLELGDSALYLCASSLAGGQGGETQYFGPGTRLLVL.

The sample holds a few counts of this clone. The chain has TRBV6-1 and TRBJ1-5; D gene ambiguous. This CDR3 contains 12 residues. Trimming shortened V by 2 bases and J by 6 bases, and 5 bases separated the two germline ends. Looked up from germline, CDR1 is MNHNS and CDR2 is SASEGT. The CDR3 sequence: CASSELSQPQHF. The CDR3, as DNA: TGTGCCAGCAGTGAACTCAGTCAGCCCCAGCATTTT.

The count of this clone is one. Here the CDR3 DNA reads TGTGCCAGCAGCTCACGAGGTTCGGAGGAGCAGTACTTC. Protein: CASSSRGSEEQYF. This sequence joins TRBV7-9 and TRBJ2-7; D unresolved. CDR3 length: 13 amino acids. V dropped 4 bases and J dropped 7 bases, with 14 bases sitting between them. The V gene's germline CDR1 is SEHNR and CDR2 FQNEAQ (reference sequence).

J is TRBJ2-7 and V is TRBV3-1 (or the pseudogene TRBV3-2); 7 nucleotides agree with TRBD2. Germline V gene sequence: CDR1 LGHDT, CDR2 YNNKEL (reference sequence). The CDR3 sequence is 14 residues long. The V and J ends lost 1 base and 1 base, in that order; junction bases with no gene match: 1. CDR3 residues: CASSQAGGSYEQYF. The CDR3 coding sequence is TGTGCCAGCAGCCAAGCGGGGGGTTCCTACGAGCAGTACTTC.

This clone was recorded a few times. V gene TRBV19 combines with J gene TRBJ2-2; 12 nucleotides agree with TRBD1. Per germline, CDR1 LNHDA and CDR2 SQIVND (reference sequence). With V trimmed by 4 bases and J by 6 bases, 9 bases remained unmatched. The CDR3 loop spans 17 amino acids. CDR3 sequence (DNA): TGTGCCAGTAGTAAAAGACGGGACAGGGGGCGCGCCGGGGAGCTGTTTTTT. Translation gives CASSKRRDRGRAGELFF.

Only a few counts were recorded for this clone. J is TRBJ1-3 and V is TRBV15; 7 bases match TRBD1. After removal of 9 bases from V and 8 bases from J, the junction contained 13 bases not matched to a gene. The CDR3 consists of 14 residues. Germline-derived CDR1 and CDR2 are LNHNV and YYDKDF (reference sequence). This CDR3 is CATTLTGVRDTIYF. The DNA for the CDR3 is TGTGCCACTACCCTAACAGGGGTTAGAGACACCATATATTTT.

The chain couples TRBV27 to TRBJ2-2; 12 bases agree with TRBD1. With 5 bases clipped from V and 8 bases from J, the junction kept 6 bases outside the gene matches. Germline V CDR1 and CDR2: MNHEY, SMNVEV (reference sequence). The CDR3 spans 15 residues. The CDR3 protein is CASSPWDRGHGELFF. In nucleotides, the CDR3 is TGTGCCAGCAGTCCCTGGGACAGGGGGCATGGGGAGCTGTTTTTT.

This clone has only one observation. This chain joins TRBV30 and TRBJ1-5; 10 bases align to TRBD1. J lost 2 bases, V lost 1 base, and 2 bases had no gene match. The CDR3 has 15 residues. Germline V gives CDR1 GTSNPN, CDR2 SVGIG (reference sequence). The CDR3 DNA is TGTGCCTGGAGTGGACAGGGGGCTCGCAATCAGCCCCAGCATTTT. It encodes CAWSGQGARNQPQHF.